The rows below give T cell receptor beta chains drawn from one sample of a study of blood T cell repertoires in COVID-19. Profiling relied on immunoSEQ multiplex PCR, and the TCRdb table lists in-frame clones only, not all of them. This sample yields 310,000 or so clones, of which around 91% are seen a single time; 1.7% belongs to the top ten. Sequences were obtained from PBMCs or T cells enriched from blood (not recorded which). These receptors came from a woman aged 18-29 years with acute COVID-19. The CDR3 runs from the conserved cysteine through the conserved F or W. D genes are given only for firm matches. Clone sizes are given selectively: once, few, many, or a class where the clone is expanded.

TRBJ1-5	TRBV2	NA	TRBD1	15	CASTTQGHSNQPQHF	TGTGCCAGCACCACACAGGGGCATAGCAATCAGCCCCAGCATTTT
TRBJ2-7	TRBV6-5	NA	TRBD2	15	CASRPTSGKSYEQYF	TGTGCCAGCCGGCCGACTAGCGGGAAATCCTACGAGCAGTACTTC
TRBJ1-1	TRBV30	NA	NA	12	CAWTSGDTEAFF	TGTGCCTGGACCTCAGGGGACACTGAAGCTTTCTTT
TRBJ2-7	TRBV10-1	NA	NA	14	CASSEDLQGYEQYF	TGCGCCAGCAGTGAAGACTTACAGGGCTACGAGCAGTACTTC
TRBJ1-5	TRBV5-8	few	NA	15	CASSLQVYSNQPQHF	TGTGCCAGCAGCTTACAGGTTTATAGCAATCAGCCCCAGCATTTT
TRBJ2-3	TRBV19	NA	TRBD2	13	CASSSGRGDTQYF	TGTGCCAGTAGTAGCGGGAGGGGAGATACGCAGTATTTT
TRBJ1-2	TRBV2	NA	TRBD1	15	CASSAKTGGIYGYTF	TGTGCCAGCAGTGCGAAGACAGGGGGCATCTATGGCTACACCTTC
TRBJ2-7	TRBV6-5	NA	TRBD1	15	CASSLTGTGGYEQYF	TGTGCCAGCAGTTTAACCGGGACAGGGGGCTACGAGCAGTACTTC
TRBJ1-4	TRBV19	few	NA	14	CASSNRPGGEKLFF	TGTGCCAGTAGCAACAGACCTGGAGGTGAAAAACTGTTTTTT
TRBJ1-2	TRBV30	once	NA	13	CAWSKGINYGYTF	TGTGCCTGGAGCAAGGGGATTAACTATGGCTACACCTTC
TRBJ2-3	TRBV9	NA	NA	15	CASSVNPSGTDTQYF	TGTGCCAGCAGCGTAAACCCGAGCGGTACAGATACGCAGTATTTT
TRBJ2-7	TRBV2	NA	TRBD2	15	CASSVEAGGPYEQYF	TGTGCCAGCAGTGTCGAAGCGGGAGGCCCCTACGAGCAGTACTTC
TRBJ1-4	TRBV19	NA	NA	15	CASRNEASINEKLFF	TGTGCCAGTAGGAATGAGGCCAGCATTAATGAAAAACTGTTTTTT
TRBJ2-6	TRBV7-2	NA	TRBD1	19	CASSLAVDRVASGANVLTF	TGTGCCAGCAGCTTAGCGGTGGACAGGGTGGCTTCTGGGGCCAACGTCCTGACTTTC
TRBJ1-1	TRBV18	NA	NA	13	CASSTNRDTEAFF	TGTGCCAGCTCAACGAACAGGGACACTGAAGCTTTCTTT
TRBJ1-4	TRBV6-5	NA	NA	13	CASVEAQNEKLFF	TGTGCCAGCGTCGAGGCTCAGAATGAAAAACTGTTTTTT
TRBJ1-2	TRBV7-9	NA	NA	14	CASSLPGFNYGYTF	TGTGCCAGCAGCTTACCGGGATTTAACTATGGCTACACCTTC
TRBJ2-1	TRBV9	NA	NA	14	CASTSGDSRDEQFF	TGTGCCAGTACCTCCGGGGACTCTAGGGATGAGCAGTTCTTC
TRBJ2-7	TRBV19	NA	TRBD2	15	CASSISASGVREQYF	TGTGCCAGTAGTATTAGCGCTAGCGGCGTAAGAGAGCAGTACTTC
TRBJ2-5	TRBV7-9	NA	TRBD1	13	CASSRGQDGTQYF	TGTGCCAGCAGCAGGGGACAGGACGGGACCCAGTACTTC
TRBJ2-1	TRBV7-2	NA	NA	14	CASSKRGSYNEQFF	TGTGCCAGCAGCAAACGGGGGTCCTACAATGAGCAGTTCTTC
TRBJ2-2	TRBV9	NA	NA	15	CASSPNRHGTGELFF	TGTGCCAGCAGCCCCAACCGTCACGGCACCGGGGAGCTGTTTTTT
TRBJ1-2	TRBV5-1	NA	TRBD1	15	CASSSGQGLNYGYTF	TGCGCCAGCAGCTCGGGACAGGGGCTAAACTATGGCTACACCTTC
TRBJ2-3	TRBV19	NA	NA	13	CASSRGLADTQYF	TGTGCCAGTAGTCGCGGGTTGGCAGATACGCAGTATTTT
TRBJ2-7	TRBV5-1	NA	TRBD2	16	CASSLTTTSGSYEQYF	TGCGCCAGCAGCCTAACCACGACTAGCGGGAGCTACGAGCAGTACTTC
TRBJ2-3	TRBV10-2	NA	NA	15	CASKGGAGSTDTQYF	TGCGCCAGCAAGGGGGGGGCAGGTAGCACAGATACGCAGTATTTT
TRBJ2-2	TRBV2	few	TRBD1	13	CASRQGSTGELFF	TGTGCCAGCCGACAGGGTTCCACCGGGGAGCTGTTTTTT
TRBJ2-7	TRBV9	NA	NA	15	CASSVSGASPYEQYF	TGTGCCAGCAGCGTTTCAGGGGCCAGCCCCTACGAGCAGTACTTC
TRBJ1-1	TRBV28	NA	TRBD1	12	CASRDRASGAFF	TGTGCCAGCAGAGACAGGGCCTCGGGCGCTTTCTTT
TRBJ2-3	TRBV6-5	NA	NA	14	CASSLASRTDTQYF	TGTGCCAGCAGTTTGGCTAGCCGAACAGATACGCAGTATTTT
TRBJ2-5	TRBV7-2	few	TRBD2	15	CASSSGLAALETQYF	TGTGCCAGCAGCTCTGGACTAGCCGCCCTGGAGACCCAGTACTTC
TRBJ2-5	TRBV27	NA	NA	15	CASSPLGQLQETQYF	TGTGCCAGCAGTCCACTGGGACAACTCCAAGAGACCCAGTACTTC